The 18 T cell receptor beta chains presented below share a single source sample, sequenced in a study of blood T cell repertoires in COVID-19. Profiling relied on immunoSEQ multiplex PCR, and the TCRdb table lists in-frame clones only, not all of them. This table has 150,000 to 200,000 clones, approximately 80% appearing once. Specimen: peripheral blood. The receptor source for this set is a woman in her sixties or seventies with acute or convalescent COVID-19.

This chain links TRBV19 with TRBJ1-4, with 11 bases fitting TRBD1. V gave up 4 bases and J gave up 7 bases; unmatched junction bases: 11. Germline V lookup: CDR1 LNHDA, CDR2 SQIVND (reference sequence). The length of the CDR3 is 17 residues. CDR3 nucleotides: TGTGCCAGTAGTACATCGGGACAGGGGGTCCGTGGTGAAAAACTGTTTTTT. Translated: CASSTSGQGVRGEKLFF.

The chain carries TRBV7-2 and TRBJ2-1, with D perhaps matching TRBD2 (6 bases). The CDR3 covers 11 residues. The germline CDR1 and CDR2 sequences are SGHTA and FQGNSA. Trimming cost V 2 bases and J 15 bases, with 11 bases left between them. CDR3 nucleotides: TGTGCCAGCAGCTTACTGGACTACCCGTTCTTC. Translating gives CASSLLDYPFF.

The J gene is TRBJ2-1, the V gene TRBV4-1; the D gene is possibly TRBD2 (6 bases). The CDR3 has 15 amino acids. Germline V gene lookup returns CDR1 MGHRA and CDR2 YSYEKL. V was cut by 1 base and J by 3 bases, with 10 bases left in between. The CDR3 DNA follows: TGCGCCAGCAGCCAAGCCACGGGACTCTACAATGAGCAGTTCTTC. Translated: CASSQATGLYNEQFF.

This chain links TRBV19 with TRBJ1-5; maybe TRBD1 (6 bases). The V end lost 3 bases, the J end lost 0 bases, and 12 bases lay between the germline ends. The germline V gene has CDR1 LNHDA and CDR2 SQIVND (reference sequence). CDR3 length equals 16 residues. The chain's CDR3 is CASSMTAGDSNQPQHF. The CDR3 DNA sequence: TGTGCCAGTAGTATGACGGCAGGGGATAGCAATCAGCCCCAGCATTTT.

The V call is TRBV6-2 or TRBV6-3, the J call TRBJ1-1; D is undetermined. The germline gives CDR1 MNHEY, CDR2 SVGEGT. Trimming left V 5 bases short and J 4 bases short, with 20 bases between. This CDR3 has 16 residues. In nucleotides, the CDR3 is TGTGCCAGCAGTCGGAACGGGCTCCATGGGAGCACTGAAGCTTTCTTT. Translated: CASSRNGLHGSTEAFF.

The chain recombines TRBV11-3 with TRBJ2-1; D is possibly TRBD1 (5 bases). This CDR3 has 16 amino acids. Trimming pared 5 bases from V and 8 bases from J, leaving 22 bases between. Germline lookup yields CDR1 SGHNT and CDR2 YENEEA. The CDR3 loop reads CASSANPRPGYDEQFF. CDR3 sequence (DNA): TGTGCCAGCAGCGCCAACCCACGGCCAGGGTATGATGAGCAGTTCTTC.

The J gene is TRBJ2-1, the V gene TRBV18; tentative D call: TRBD2 (7 bases). Germline loops: CDR1 KGHSH, CDR2 LQKENI. This CDR3 contains 15 residues. V lost 1 base and J 7 bases, leaving 14 bases between the germline ends. As DNA, the CDR3 is TGTGCCAGCTCACCACAGGGGGGGCCGGGGAATGAGCAGTTCTTC. It is translated as CASSPQGGPGNEQFF. Drawing the rest from reference TRBV18 and TRBJ2-1, the complete variable domain is NAGVMQNPRHLVRRRGQEARLRCSPMKGHSHVYWYRQLPEEGLKFMVYLQKENIIDESGMPKERFSAEFPKEGPSILRIQQVVRGDSAAYFCASSPQGGPGNEQFFGPGTRLTVL.

The CDR3 region is CASRLGGAIVNNSPLHF. In DNA, the CDR3 is TGTGCCAGCAGATTGGGAGGAGCTATCGTGAATAATTCACCCCTCCACTTT. The rearrangement links TRBV27 to TRBJ1-6; D is undetermined. Germline CDR1 and CDR2: MNHEY and SMNVEV (reference sequence). The length of the CDR3 is 17 residues. The V end lost 6 bases, the J end lost 5 bases, and 20 bases lay between the germline ends.

The chain has TRBV4-3 and TRBJ2-1; TRBD2 matches at 9 bases. Germline V gives CDR1 LGHNA, CDR2 YSLEER. The trim removed 0 bases at V and 0 bases at J, leaving 12 bases unmatched. The CDR3 is made up of 20 amino acids. This chain's CDR3 is CASSQDLASGVITSYNEQFF. In DNA form, the CDR3 reads TGCGCCAGCAGCCAAGATCTGGCTAGCGGGGTGATTACCTCCTACAATGAGCAGTTCTTC.

The V call is TRBV5-1, the J call TRBJ2-3, with TRBD2 matching over 10 bases. The germline V gene encodes CDR1 SGHRS and CDR2 YFSETQ. The CDR3 totals 15 residues. V lost 5 bases and J lost 2; bases outside the gene matches: 5. In DNA form, the CDR3 reads TGCGCCAGCAGAAAAACTAGCGGGGCCACAGATACGCAGTATTTT. Translation gives CASRKTSGATDTQYF.

The gene calls are TRBV5-1 and TRBJ1-1, with D possibly being TRBD1 (5 bases). Germline values: CDR1 SGHRS, CDR2 YFSETQ. The CDR3 length is 14 residues. V was trimmed by 5 bases and J by 0 bases, leaving 11 bases between them. The CDR3 is CASREGTLNTEAFF. CDR3 DNA: TGCGCCAGCAGGGAGGGGACCTTGAACACTGAAGCTTTCTTT.

The chain couples TRBV5-1 to TRBJ2-1, with 9 bases fitting TRBD1. CDR3 length: 15 residues. Germline assignment: CDR1 SGHRS and CDR2 YFSETQ. V shed 2 bases and J 3 bases; nucleotides not matched to a gene: 3. The CDR3 spells CASSFGQGSYNEQFF. For the CDR3, the DNA is TGCGCCAGCAGCTTTGGACAGGGGAGCTACAATGAGCAGTTCTTC.

The chain links TRBV15 to TRBJ2-3, with a possible D match to TRBD1 (6 bases). Germline-derived CDR1 and CDR2 are LNHNV and YYDKDF (reference sequence). The V and J ends lost 4 bases and 0 bases respectively, with 14 bases between them. The CDR3 is made up of 16 amino acids. The CDR3: CATSTPTGLSTDTQYF. The CDR3 DNA reads TGTGCCACCAGCACCCCGACAGGCCTCAGCACAGATACGCAGTATTTT.

The rearrangement joins TRBV6-5 to TRBJ2-3; a possible D gene is TRBD1 (6 bases). Per germline, CDR1 MNHEY and CDR2 SVGAGI. V was cut by 5 bases and J by 8 bases, with 17 bases left in between. The length of the CDR3 is 14 residues. For the CDR3, the DNA is TGTGCCAGCAGTACCGGAACAGGGTTTGGTACGCAGTATTTT. Translation gives CASSTGTGFGTQYF.

The chain carries TRBV4-2 and TRBJ2-2, with D possibly matching TRBD1 (5 bases). The CDR3 is 15 residues long. Trimming took 1 base from V and 1 from J, leaving 7 bases between them. CDR1 is LGHNA and CDR2 is YNFKEQ in the germline V gene. The CDR3 coding sequence is TGTGCCAGCAGCCAAGGACAGATGAACACCGGGGAGCTGTTTTTT. This sequence encodes CASSQGQMNTGELFF.

Sample share makes this clone medium-sized. The chain joins TRBV10-2 to TRBJ2-7, with D maybe TRBD1 (5 bases). V lost 4 bases to trimming and J lost 0 bases, with 7 bases between them. Germline-derived CDR1 and CDR2 are WSHSY and SAAADI. CDR3 length: 13 residues. The CDR3 region has the DNA TGCGCCAGCAGTGCCGACAGCTCCTACGAGCAGTACTTC. Translation gives CASSADSSYEQYF.

The chain couples TRBV3-1 (or the pseudogene TRBV3-2) to TRBJ1-1, with TRBD1 as a possible D gene (6 bases). Germline values: CDR1 LGHDT, CDR2 YNNKEL (reference sequence). V was trimmed by 4 bases and J by 1 base, leaving 13 bases between them. This CDR3 comprises 15 residues. CDR3: CASSPRQAGNTEAFF. CDR3 coding DNA: TGTGCCAGCAGCCCCCGACAGGCCGGGAACACTGAAGCTTTCTTT.

This chain connects TRBV5-5 to TRBJ1-1; TRBD1 aligns across 11 bases. The CDR3 totals 14 residues. V lost 4 bases to trimming and J lost 5 bases; unmatched junction nucleotides: 4. The V gene's germline CDR1 is SGHKS and CDR2 YYEKEE (reference sequence). The CDR3 DNA follows: TGTGCCAGCAGCGGACAGGGGGCGAGGACTGAAGCTTTCTTT. Residues: CASSGQGARTEAFF.